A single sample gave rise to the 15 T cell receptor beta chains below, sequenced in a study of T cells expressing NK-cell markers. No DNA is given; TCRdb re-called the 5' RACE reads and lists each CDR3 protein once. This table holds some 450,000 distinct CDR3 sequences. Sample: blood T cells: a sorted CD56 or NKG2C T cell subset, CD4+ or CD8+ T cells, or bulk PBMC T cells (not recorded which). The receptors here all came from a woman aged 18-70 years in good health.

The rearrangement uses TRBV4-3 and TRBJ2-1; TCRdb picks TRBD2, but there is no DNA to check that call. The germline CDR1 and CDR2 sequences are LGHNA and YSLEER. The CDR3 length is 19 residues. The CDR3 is CASSRIGGGSVGAAHEQFF.

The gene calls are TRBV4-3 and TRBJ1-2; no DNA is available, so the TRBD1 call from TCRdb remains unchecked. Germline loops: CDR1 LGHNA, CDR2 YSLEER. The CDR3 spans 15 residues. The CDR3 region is CASSQDGGANYGYTF.

This CDR3 reads CASSGRGLGGYGYTF. The chain recombines TRBV7-2 with TRBJ1-2; lacking DNA, the TRBD1 call made by TCRdb goes unchecked. This CDR3 has 15 amino acids. Germline V CDR1 and CDR2: SGHTA, FQGNSA.

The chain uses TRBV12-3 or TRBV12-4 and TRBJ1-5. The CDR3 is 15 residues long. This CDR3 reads CASSRGGGLGQPQHF.

The CDR3 protein is CASSYGRLSSYEQYF. The chain combines TRBV14 with TRBJ2-7. Germline V gives CDR1 SGHDN, CDR2 FVKESK. The CDR3 is 15 amino acids.

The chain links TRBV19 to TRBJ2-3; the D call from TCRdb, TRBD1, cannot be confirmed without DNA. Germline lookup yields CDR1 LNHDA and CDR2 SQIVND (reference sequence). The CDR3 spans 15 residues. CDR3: CASSMGDRGIGTQYF.

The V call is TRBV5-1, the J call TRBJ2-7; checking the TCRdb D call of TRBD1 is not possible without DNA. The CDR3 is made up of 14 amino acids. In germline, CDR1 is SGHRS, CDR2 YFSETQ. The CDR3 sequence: CASSSPGTSYEQYF.

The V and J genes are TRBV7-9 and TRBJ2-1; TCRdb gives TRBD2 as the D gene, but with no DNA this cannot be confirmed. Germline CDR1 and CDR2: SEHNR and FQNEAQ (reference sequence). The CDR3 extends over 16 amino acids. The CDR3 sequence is CASSPQTSGGFNEQFF.

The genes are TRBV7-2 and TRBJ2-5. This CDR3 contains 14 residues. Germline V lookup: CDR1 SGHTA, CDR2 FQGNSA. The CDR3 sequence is CASSLGFEQETQYF.

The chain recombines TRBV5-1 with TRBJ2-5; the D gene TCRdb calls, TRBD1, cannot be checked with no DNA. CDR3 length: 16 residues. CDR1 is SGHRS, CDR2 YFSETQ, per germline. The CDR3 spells CASSPRPGQGQETQYF.

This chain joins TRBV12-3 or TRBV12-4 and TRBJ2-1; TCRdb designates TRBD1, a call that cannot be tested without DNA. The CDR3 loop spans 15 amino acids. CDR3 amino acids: CASRAEGGSYNEQFF.

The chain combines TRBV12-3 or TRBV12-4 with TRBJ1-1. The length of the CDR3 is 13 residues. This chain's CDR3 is CASSPYPNTEAFF.

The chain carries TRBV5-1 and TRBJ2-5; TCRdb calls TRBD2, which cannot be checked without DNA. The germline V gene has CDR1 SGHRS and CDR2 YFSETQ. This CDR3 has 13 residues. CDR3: CASSLSSGETQYF.

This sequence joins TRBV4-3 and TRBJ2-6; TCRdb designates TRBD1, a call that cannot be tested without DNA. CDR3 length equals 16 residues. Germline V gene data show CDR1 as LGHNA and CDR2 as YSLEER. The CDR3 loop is CASSQETGYGANVLTF.

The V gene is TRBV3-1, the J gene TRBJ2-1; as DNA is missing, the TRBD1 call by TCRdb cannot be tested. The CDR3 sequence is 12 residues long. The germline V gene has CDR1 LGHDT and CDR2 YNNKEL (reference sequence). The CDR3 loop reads CASAATGREQFF.